This T cell receptor beta chain derives from a study of shared clonotypes between healthy human individuals. A word on this clone: Its target is not known.

Naive CD8 isolation took CD45RO-negative cells positively selected for CCR7 and excluded terminally differentiated effector memory CD45RA+ cells. With 5 bases removed from V and 7 bases from J, the gap between germline ends came to 9 bases. This CDR3 spans 10 amino acids. Germline V lookup: CDR1 DFQATT, CDR2 SNEGSKA (reference sequence). Points from the study as a whole: Naive subsets generally had larger estimated richness than memory subsets. Non-shared clonotypes had lower generation probabilities than clonotypes shared by all four sorted-subset donors.

The genomic DNA of each subset was split evenly across several immunoSEQ plates. Assay used: immunoSEQ multiplex PCR; TCRdb lists only in-frame clones, some missing. This sample has fewer than 700,000 clones, with approximately 95% found just once. This clonotype was obtained from a woman between 25 and 40 years old in good health. V is TRBV20-1 and J is TRBJ2-7; D is ambiguous. The sample consisted of naive CD8+ T cells sorted from blood. CDR3 nucleotides: TGCAGTGCTTCAGACGGGGAGCAGTACTTC. Protein sequence: CSASDGEQYF.